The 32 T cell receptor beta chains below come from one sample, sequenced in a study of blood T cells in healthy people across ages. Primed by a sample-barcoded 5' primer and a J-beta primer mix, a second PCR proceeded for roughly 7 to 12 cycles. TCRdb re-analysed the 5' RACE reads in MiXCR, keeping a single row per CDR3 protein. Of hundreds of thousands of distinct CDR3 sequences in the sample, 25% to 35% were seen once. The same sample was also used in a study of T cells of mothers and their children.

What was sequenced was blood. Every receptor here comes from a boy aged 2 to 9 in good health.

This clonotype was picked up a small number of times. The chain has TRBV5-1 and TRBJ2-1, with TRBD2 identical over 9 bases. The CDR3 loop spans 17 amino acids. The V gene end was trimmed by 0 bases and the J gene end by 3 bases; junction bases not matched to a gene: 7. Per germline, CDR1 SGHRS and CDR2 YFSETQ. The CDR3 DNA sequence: TGCGCCAGCAGCTTGGGGCTAGCGGGGCAACACTACAATGAGCAGTTCTTC. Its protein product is CASSLGLAGQHYNEQFF.

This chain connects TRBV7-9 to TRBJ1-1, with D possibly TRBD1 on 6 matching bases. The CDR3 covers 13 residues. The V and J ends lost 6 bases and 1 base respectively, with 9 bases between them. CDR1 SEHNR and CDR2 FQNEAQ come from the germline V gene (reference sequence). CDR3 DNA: TGTGCCAGCAGTAGACAGGCGAACACTGAAGCTTTCTTT. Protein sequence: CASSRQANTEAFF.

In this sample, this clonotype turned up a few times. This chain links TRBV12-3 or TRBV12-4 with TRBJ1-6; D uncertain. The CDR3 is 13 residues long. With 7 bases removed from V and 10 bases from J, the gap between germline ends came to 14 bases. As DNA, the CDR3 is TGTGCCAGCACCTCCGACGGCTACTCACCCCTCCACTTT. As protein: CASTSDGYSPLHF.

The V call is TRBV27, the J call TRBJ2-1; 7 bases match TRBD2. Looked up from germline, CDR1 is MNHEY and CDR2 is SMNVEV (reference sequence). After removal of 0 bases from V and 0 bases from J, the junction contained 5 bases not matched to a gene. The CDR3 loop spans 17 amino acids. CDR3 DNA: TGTGCCAGCAGTTTATCGCTAGCGGTGAGCTCCTACAATGAGCAGTTCTTC. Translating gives CASSLSLAVSSYNEQFF.

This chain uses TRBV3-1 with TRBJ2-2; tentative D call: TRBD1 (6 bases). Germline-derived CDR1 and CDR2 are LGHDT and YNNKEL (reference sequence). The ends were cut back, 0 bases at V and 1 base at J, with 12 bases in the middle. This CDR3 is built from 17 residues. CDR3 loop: CASSQDPVQGNTGELFF. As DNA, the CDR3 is TGTGCCAGCAGCCAAGATCCCGTACAGGGGAACACCGGGGAGCTGTTTTTT.

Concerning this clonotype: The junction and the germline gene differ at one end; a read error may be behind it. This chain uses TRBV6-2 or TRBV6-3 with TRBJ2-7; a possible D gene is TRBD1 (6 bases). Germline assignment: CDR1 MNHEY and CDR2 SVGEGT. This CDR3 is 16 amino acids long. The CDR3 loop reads CAGSYSTARGEYEQYF. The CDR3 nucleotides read TGTGCCGGCAGTTACTCGACGGCCAGGGGAGAGTACGAGCAGTACTTC.

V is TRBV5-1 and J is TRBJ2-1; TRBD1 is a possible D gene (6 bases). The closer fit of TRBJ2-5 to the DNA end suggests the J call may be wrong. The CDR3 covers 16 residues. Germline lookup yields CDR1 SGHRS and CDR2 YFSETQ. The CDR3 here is CASSWADSASGETQYF. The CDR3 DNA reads TGCGCCAGCAGCTGGGCGGACAGCGCGTCGGGGGAGACCCAGTACTTC.

For the CDR3, the DNA is TGTGCCAGCAGCCCACGTGGGGGCGGCTACACCTTC. This gives the protein CASSPRGGGYTF. The chain combines TRBV6-5 with TRBJ1-2, with D possibly TRBD1 on 6 matching bases. The V gene lost 6 bases and the J gene lost 8 bases, with 13 bases spanning the gap. The CDR3 contains 12 residues. Germline values: CDR1 MNHEY, CDR2 SVGAGI.

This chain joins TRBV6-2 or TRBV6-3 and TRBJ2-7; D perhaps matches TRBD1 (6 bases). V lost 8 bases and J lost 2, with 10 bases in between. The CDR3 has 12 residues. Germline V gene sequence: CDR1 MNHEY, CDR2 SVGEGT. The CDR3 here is CASGGAPYEQYF. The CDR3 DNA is TGTGCCAGCGGGGGCGCTCCCTACGAGCAGTACTTC.

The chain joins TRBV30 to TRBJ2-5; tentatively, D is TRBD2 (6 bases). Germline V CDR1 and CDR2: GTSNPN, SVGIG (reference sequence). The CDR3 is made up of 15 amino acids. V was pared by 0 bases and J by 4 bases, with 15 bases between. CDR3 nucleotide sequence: TGTGCCTGGAGTGTAGGCGGCGGGAACGGAGAGACCCAGTACTTC. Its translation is CAWSVGGGNGETQYF.

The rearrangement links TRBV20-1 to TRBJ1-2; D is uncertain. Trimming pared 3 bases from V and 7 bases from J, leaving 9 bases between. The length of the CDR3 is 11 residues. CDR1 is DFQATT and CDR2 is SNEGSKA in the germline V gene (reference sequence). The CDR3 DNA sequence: TGCAGTGCTAGGCAAACGTTTGGCTACACCTTC. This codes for CSARQTFGYTF.

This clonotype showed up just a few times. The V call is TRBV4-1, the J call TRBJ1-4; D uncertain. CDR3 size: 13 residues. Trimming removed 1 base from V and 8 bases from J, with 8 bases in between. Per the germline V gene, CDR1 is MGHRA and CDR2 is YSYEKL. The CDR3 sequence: CASSQGGKEKLFF. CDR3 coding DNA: TGCGCCAGCAGCCAAGGAGGAAAGGAAAAACTGTTTTTT.

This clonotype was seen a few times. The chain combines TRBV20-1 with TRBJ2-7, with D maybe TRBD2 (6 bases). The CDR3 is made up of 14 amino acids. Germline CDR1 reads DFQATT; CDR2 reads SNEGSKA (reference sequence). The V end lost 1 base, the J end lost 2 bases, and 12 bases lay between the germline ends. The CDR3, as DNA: TGCAGTGCTAGAGCCATTCGGGGGACCTACGAGCAGTACTTC. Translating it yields CSARAIRGTYEQYF.

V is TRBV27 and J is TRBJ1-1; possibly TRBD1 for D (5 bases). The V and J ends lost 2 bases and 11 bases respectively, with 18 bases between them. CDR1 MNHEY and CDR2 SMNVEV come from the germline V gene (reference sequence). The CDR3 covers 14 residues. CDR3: CASSLRGAMGRAFF. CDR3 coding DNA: TGTGCCAGCAGTTTAAGGGGCGCCATGGGGCGGGCTTTCTTT.

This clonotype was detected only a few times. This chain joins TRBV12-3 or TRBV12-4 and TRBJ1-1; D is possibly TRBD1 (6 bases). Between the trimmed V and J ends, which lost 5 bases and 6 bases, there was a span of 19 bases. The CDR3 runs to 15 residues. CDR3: CASSPRGDGGPEAFF. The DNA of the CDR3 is TGTGCCAGCAGTCCTCGGGGGGACGGGGGCCCTGAAGCTTTCTTT.

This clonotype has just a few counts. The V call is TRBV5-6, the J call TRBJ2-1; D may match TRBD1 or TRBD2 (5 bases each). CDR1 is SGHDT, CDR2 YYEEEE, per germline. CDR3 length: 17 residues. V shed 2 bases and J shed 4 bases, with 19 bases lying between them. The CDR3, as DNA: TGTGCCAGCAGCTTCATTCCGGATATGGGGGAATACAATGAGCAGTTCTTC. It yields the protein CASSFIPDMGEYNEQFF.

The CDR3 region is CASSLDPTGGRNEKLFF. The CDR3 nucleotides read TGTGCCAGCAGCTTAGATCCTACAGGGGGCAGAAATGAAAAACTGTTTTTT. V and J are TRBV11-2 and TRBJ1-4; 9 positions agree with TRBD1. The length of the CDR3 is 17 residues. Germline V gene data show CDR1 as SGHAT and CDR2 as FQNNGV. The ends lost 0 bases at V and 5 bases at J; junction bases unmatched: 7.

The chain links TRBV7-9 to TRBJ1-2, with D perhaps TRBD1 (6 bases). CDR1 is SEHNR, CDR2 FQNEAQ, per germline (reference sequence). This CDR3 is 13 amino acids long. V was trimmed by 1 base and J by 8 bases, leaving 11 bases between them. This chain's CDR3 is CASSLDWGRGYTF. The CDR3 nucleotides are TGTGCCAGCAGCTTAGATTGGGGGCGAGGCTACACCTTC.

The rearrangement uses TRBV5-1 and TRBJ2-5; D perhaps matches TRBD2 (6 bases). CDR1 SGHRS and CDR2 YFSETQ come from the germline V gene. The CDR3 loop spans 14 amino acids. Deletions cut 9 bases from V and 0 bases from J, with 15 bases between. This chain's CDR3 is CATRTMPNQETQYF. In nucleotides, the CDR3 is TGCGCCACCAGGACTATGCCCAACCAAGAGACCCAGTACTTC.

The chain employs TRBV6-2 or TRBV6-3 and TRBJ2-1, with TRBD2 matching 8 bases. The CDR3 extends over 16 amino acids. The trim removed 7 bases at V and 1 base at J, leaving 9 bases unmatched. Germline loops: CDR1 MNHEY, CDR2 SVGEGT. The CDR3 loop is CASIHGRGASYNEQFF. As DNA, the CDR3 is TGTGCCAGCATCCACGGGAGGGGGGCATCCTACAATGAGCAGTTCTTC.

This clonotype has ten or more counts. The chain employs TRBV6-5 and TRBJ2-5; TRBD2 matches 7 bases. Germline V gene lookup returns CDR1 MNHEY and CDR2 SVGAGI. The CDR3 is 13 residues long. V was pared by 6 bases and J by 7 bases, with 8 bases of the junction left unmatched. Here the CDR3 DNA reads TGTGCCAGCAGGCACCGACTAGCCGGGACCCAGTACTTC. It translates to CASRHRLAGTQYF.

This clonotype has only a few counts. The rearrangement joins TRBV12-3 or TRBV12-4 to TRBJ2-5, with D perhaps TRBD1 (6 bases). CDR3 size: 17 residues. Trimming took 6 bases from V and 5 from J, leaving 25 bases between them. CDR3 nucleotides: TGTGCCAGCAGCCCAGGGGATCGGGACCCGAGATGGGAGACCCAGTACTTC. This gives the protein CASSPGDRDPRWETQYF.

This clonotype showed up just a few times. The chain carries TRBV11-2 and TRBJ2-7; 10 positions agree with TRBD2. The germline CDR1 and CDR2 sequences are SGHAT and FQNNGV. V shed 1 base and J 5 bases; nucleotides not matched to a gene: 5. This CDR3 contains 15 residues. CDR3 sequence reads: CASSLALAGVHEQYF. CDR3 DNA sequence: TGTGCCAGCAGCTTAGCGCTAGCGGGAGTCCACGAGCAGTACTTC.

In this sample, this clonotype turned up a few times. The CDR3 reads CAISSGGRQPQHF. The CDR3 DNA follows: TGTGCCATCAGTTCAGGGGGCCGACAGCCCCAGCATTTT. V is TRBV10-3 and J is TRBJ1-5; 8 positions match TRBD1. The junction had 4 bases not matched to a gene; V was cut back by 5 bases and J by 7 bases. CDR3 length equals 13 residues. CDR1 and CDR2 from the germline V gene are ENHRY and SYGVKD.

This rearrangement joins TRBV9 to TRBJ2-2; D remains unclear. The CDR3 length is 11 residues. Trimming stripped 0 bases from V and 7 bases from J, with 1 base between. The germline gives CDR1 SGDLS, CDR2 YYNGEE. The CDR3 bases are TGTGCCAGCAGCGTAGGCGGGGAGCTGTTTTTT. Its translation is CASSVGGELFF.

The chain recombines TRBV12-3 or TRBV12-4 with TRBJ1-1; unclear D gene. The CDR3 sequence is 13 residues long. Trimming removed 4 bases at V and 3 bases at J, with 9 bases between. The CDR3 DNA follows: TGTGCCAGCAGTTCCTACTCCGACACTGAAGCTTTCTTT. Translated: CASSSYSDTEAFF.

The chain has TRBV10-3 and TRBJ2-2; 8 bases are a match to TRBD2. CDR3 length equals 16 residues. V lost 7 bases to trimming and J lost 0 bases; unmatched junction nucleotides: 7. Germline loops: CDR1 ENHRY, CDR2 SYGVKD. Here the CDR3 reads CAINNPGLANTGELFF. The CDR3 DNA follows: TGTGCCATCAATAACCCGGGACTAGCGAACACCGGGGAGCTGTTTTTT.

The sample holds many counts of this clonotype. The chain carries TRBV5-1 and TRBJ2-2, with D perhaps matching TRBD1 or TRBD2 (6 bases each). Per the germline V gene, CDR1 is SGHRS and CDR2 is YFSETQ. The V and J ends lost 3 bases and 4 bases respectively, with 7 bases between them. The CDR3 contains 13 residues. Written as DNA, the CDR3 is TGCGCCAGCAGCTGGGGGGCCACCGGGGAGCTGTTTTTT. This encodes CASSWGATGELFF.

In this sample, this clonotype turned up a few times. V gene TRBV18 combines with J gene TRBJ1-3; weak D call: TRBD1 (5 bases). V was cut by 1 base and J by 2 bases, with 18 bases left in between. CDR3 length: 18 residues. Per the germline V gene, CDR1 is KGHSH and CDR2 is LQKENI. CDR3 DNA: TGTGCCAGCTCACCACTTGACAGTGAGGTGACTGCTGGAAACACCATATATTTT. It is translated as CASSPLDSEVTAGNTIYF.

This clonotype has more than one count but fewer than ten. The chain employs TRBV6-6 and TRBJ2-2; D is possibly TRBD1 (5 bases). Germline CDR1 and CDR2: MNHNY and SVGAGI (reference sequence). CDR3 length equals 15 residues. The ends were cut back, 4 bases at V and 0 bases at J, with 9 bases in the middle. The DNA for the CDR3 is TGTGCCAGCAGTTGGGAAGGGGCGAACACCGGGGAGCTGTTTTTT. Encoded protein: CASSWEGANTGELFF.

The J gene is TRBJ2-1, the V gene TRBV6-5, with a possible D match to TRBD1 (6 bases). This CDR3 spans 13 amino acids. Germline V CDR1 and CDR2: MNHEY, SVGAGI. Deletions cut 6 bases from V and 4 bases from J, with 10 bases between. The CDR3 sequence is CASRATGYNEQFF. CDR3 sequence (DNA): TGTGCCAGCAGAGCTACAGGGTACAATGAGCAGTTCTTC.

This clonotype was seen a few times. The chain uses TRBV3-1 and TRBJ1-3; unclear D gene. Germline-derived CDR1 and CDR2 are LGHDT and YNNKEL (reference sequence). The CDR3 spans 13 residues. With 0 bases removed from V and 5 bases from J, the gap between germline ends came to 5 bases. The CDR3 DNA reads TGTGCCAGCAGCCAAGAAAATAGAAACACCATATATTTT. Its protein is CASSQENRNTIYF.